A single sample gave rise to the 21 T cell receptor beta chains below, sequenced in a study of cytomegalovirus exposure and HLA in healthy donors. PCR primers comprised 60 Vbeta and 13 Jbeta primers. TCRdb's table, derived via immunoSEQ multiplex PCR, lists solely in-frame clones and lacks some. The repertoire holds approximately 210,000 clones, with 75% to 80% as singletons. Sequenced: PBMCs. These receptors originate from a male donor in good health and CMV-seronegative.

The chain joins TRBV29-1 to TRBJ2-7; TRBD1 aligns across 8 bases. Germline trimming cut 6 bases from V and 3 bases from J; bases unmatched to any gene: 10. The CDR3 is made up of 14 amino acids. Germline V gene lookup returns CDR1 SQVTM and CDR2 ANQGSEA. The DNA for the CDR3 is TGCAGCGTGGACCCACAGGGGGTAGGCTACGAGCAGTACTTC. The encoded protein is CSVDPQGVGYEQYF.

V is TRBV7-2 and J is TRBJ1-1, with TRBD1 as a possible D gene (6 bases). This CDR3 region has 14 residues. Per germline, CDR1 SGHTA and CDR2 FQGNSA. V lost 1 base and J lost 1, with 7 bases in between. This CDR3 is CASSLGQANTEAFF. The CDR3 DNA follows: TGTGCCAGCAGCTTAGGACAGGCGAACACTGAAGCTTTCTTT.

This clone was counted once. The chain links TRBV25-1 to TRBJ2-1; 10 bases map to TRBD1. Germline CDR1 reads MGHDK; CDR2 reads SYGVNS. The J segment lost 8 bases and the V segment lost 3 bases, leaving 7 bases of the junction unmatched. CDR3 length equals 15 residues. The CDR3 loop reads CASSDTGTGAYEQFF. Here the CDR3 DNA reads TGTGCCAGCAGTGACACCGGGACAGGGGCTTATGAGCAGTTCTTC. The full variable domain, completed using reference TRBV25-1 and TRBJ2-1, is EADIYQTPRYLVIGTGKKITLECSQTMGHDKMYWYQQDPGMELHLIHYSYGVNSTEKGDLSSESTVSRIRTEHFPLTLESARPSHTSQYLCASSDTGTGAYEQFFGPGTRLTVL.

The CDR3 DNA follows: TGTGCCAGCAGCGCGGAGGACGGAGTTGTAACTGAAGCTTTCTTT. This gives the protein CASSAEDGVVTEAFF. This chain connects TRBV9 to TRBJ1-1; D ambiguous. The CDR3 extends over 15 amino acids. V lost 3 bases and J 5 bases, leaving 17 bases between the germline ends. Germline V lookup: CDR1 SGDLS, CDR2 YYNGEE.

J is TRBJ1-1 and V is TRBV9; D may be TRBD1 (6 bases). V lost 0 bases and J 5 bases, leaving 11 bases between the germline ends. The CDR3 spans 14 residues. Germline CDR1 and CDR2: SGDLS and YYNGEE. The DNA of the CDR3 is TGTGCCAGCAGCGTAGCTGGGACACAAACTGAAGCTTTCTTT. It encodes CASSVAGTQTEAFF.

This chain links TRBV27 with TRBJ1-1; D gene ambiguous. Germline CDR1 and CDR2: MNHEY and SMNVEV (reference sequence). Trimming took 7 bases from V and 0 from J, leaving 12 bases between them. CDR3 length equals 14 residues. CDR3 protein: CASTQIGVNTEAFF. Here the CDR3 DNA reads TGTGCCAGCACCCAGATTGGAGTGAACACTGAAGCTTTCTTT.

V usage is TRBV7-3 and J usage is TRBJ2-2; a weak D match, TRBD1 (5 bases). This CDR3 is built from 13 residues. Per the germline V gene, CDR1 is SGHTA and CDR2 is FQGTGA. Trimming took off 4 bases at V and 5 bases at J, with 8 bases between the two ends. CDR3 sequence reads: CASSSKGTGELFF. The CDR3 DNA is TGTGCCAGCAGCTCAAAGGGGACCGGGGAGCTGTTTTTT. Filled out from reference TRBV7-3 and TRBJ2-2, the complete variable domain reads GAGVSQTPSNKVTEKGKYVELRCDPISGHTALYWYRQSLGQGPEFLIYFQGTGAADDSGLPNDRFFAVRPEGSVSTLKIQRTERGDSAVYLCASSSKGTGELFFGEGSRLTVL.

The chain uses TRBV28 and TRBJ2-7, with 9 nucleotides matching TRBD1. V gave up 2 bases and J gave up 6 bases; unmatched junction bases: 8. The CDR3 totals 15 residues. Germline CDR1 and CDR2: MDHEN and SYDVKM. CDR3 in DNA: TGTGCCAGCAGTTTAGGTGACAGGGGGTTCAGCGAGCAGTACTTC. It yields the protein CASSLGDRGFSEQYF.

The sample holds a few counts of this clone. This chain joins TRBV7-2 and TRBJ2-1; 9 bases match TRBD2. The CDR3 has 19 residues. Germline CDR1 and CDR2: SGHTA and FQGNSA. With 6 bases clipped from V and 5 bases from J, the junction kept 20 bases outside the gene matches. CDR3 bases: TGTGCCAGCAGAACCCGAAACCGAATCCTAGCGGGACAGAACAATGAGCAGTTCTTC. It encodes CASRTRNRILAGQNNEQFF.

V and J are TRBV28 and TRBJ1-5, with 8 bases lining up with TRBD1. The junction had 13 bases not matched to a gene; V was cut back by 8 bases and J by 4 bases. The CDR3 loop spans 16 amino acids. In germline, CDR1 is MDHEN, CDR2 SYDVKM. The CDR3 coding sequence is TGTGCCAGCTTCCAGGGGGCATTAGTAAGGAATCAGCCCCAGCATTTT. The encoded protein is CASFQGALVRNQPQHF.

The chain carries TRBV6-5 and TRBJ1-2; 8 bases line up with TRBD1. J gave up 5 bases and V 8 bases, and 1 base lay outside the gene matches. The CDR3 extends over 11 amino acids. The germline gives CDR1 MNHEY, CDR2 SVGAGI. This chain's CDR3 is CASQGAYGYTF. As DNA, the CDR3 is TGTGCCAGCCAGGGGGCATATGGCTACACCTTC.

This chain uses TRBV25-1 with TRBJ2-1; 9 positions agree with TRBD2. The CDR3 is made up of 14 amino acids. Germline loops: CDR1 MGHDK, CDR2 SYGVNS. Unmatched junction bases numbered 7, after V lost 6 bases and J lost 7 bases. The CDR3 coding sequence is TGTGCCAGCAGGACTAGCGGAGGATTTAATGAGCAGTTCTTC. It specifies CASRTSGGFNEQFF.

This clone appeared a few times. The chain couples TRBV6-1 to TRBJ2-3, with 11 bases aligning to TRBD2. CDR1 is MNHNS and CDR2 is SASEGT in the germline V gene. The CDR3 has 16 amino acids. The ends lost 0 bases at V and 2 bases at J; junction bases unmatched: 1. The CDR3 DNA reads as TGTGCCAGCAGTGAAGCTAGCGGGGGGGCCACAGATACGCAGTATTTT. Its protein product is CASSEASGGATDTQYF.

This chain uses TRBV10-3 with TRBJ1-5; 7 nucleotides agree with TRBD1. CDR3 length equals 13 residues. The trim removed 5 bases at V and 4 bases at J, leaving 2 bases unmatched. CDR1 is ENHRY, CDR2 SYGVKD, per germline. CDR3 amino acids: CAISRQGNQPQHF. CDR3 in DNA: TGTGCCATCAGTAGACAGGGTAATCAGCCCCAGCATTTT.

CDR3 nucleotides: TGTGCCAGCAGCGCGCAGGTAGCAACTAATGAAAAACTGTTTTTT. Its protein is CASSAQVATNEKLFF. This chain joins TRBV7-2 and TRBJ1-4; D is ambiguous. The V end lost 5 bases, the J end lost 0 bases, and 10 bases lay between the germline ends. From germline, CDR1 is SGHTA and CDR2 FQGNSA. The CDR3 extends over 15 amino acids.

Remarks on this clone: Other nucleotide sequences in the sample specify the same CDR3. Here the CDR3 reads CASSRDRGSGYTF. CDR3 coding DNA: TGCGCCAGCAGCAGAGACAGGGGAAGTGGCTACACCTTC. The V call is TRBV5-1, the J call TRBJ1-2; the match to TRBD1 covers 8 bases. This CDR3 comprises 13 residues. Germline V gene sequence: CDR1 SGHRS, CDR2 YFSETQ. The V gene end was trimmed by 4 bases and the J gene end by 7 bases; junction bases not matched to a gene: 6.

This clone has a single count. The rearrangement uses TRBV5-6 and TRBJ2-1; 10 positions agree with TRBD1. Germline CDR1 is SGHDT and CDR2 is YYEEEE. The CDR3 is 16 residues long. Trimming took 4 bases from V and 2 from J; bases not matched to a gene: 6. CDR3 amino acids: CASSRWTGGPYNEQFF. CDR3 nucleotide sequence: TGTGCCAGCAGCAGATGGACAGGGGGACCCTACAATGAGCAGTTCTTC.

This clone was recorded a few times. This chain uses TRBV9 with TRBJ2-5; 8 positions agree with TRBD2. CDR1 SGDLS and CDR2 YYNGEE come from the germline V gene. After removal of 3 bases from V and 1 base from J, the junction contained 5 bases not matched to a gene. The CDR3 sequence is 15 residues long. As DNA, the CDR3 is TGTGCCAGCAGCGCCGCCGGGACTAGCCAAGAGACCCAGTACTTC. The encoded protein is CASSAAGTSQETQYF.

The rearrangement joins TRBV28 to TRBJ2-3; TRBD2 agrees at 8 bases. This CDR3 has 18 residues. V was pared by 2 bases and J by 2 bases, with 12 bases of the junction left unmatched. CDR1 is MDHEN and CDR2 is SYDVKM in the germline V gene. In DNA, the CDR3 is TGTGCCAGCAGTTTACAAGGGCGGGAGGCCTTTAACACAGATACGCAGTATTTT. Translating gives CASSLQGREAFNTDTQYF.

The chain uses TRBV5-1 and TRBJ1-1; 7 bases map to TRBD1. This CDR3 has 14 amino acids. J lost 2 bases, V lost 7 bases, and 8 bases had no gene match. CDR1 and CDR2 from the germline V gene are SGHRS and YFSETQ. The CDR3 DNA reads TGCGCCAGCCAGGGTACAGGGGCTAACACTGAAGCTTTCTTT. Translated: CASQGTGANTEAFF.

CDR3 nucleotides: TGTGCCAGCAGCGCGCGGACTAGCGCCAATGAGCAGTTCTTC. The encoded protein is CASSARTSANEQFF. The chain combines TRBV9 with TRBJ2-1; 9 bases are a match to TRBD2. Losses at the gene ends were 3 bases for V and 6 bases for J; bases not matched to a gene: 4. CDR1 is SGDLS, CDR2 YYNGEE, per germline. The CDR3 is 14 residues long.